The count of the clone carrying this T cell receptor (beta chain) is one. The data derive from a study of cytomegalovirus exposure and HLA in healthy donors. The V end was cut by 4 bases, the J end by 4 bases, with 10 bases between. This CDR3 is 14 amino acids long. Germline lookup yields CDR1 MNHEY and CDR2 SMNVEV (reference sequence). TCRdb's copy holds only in-frame clones and misses some; the assay was immunoSEQ multiplex PCR. The sample has around 70,000 clones, around 94% seen once; the top ten hold about 0.63%. The receptor's source is a woman aged 18-35 years in good health and CMV-seronegative. The material sequenced was PBMCs. V is TRBV27 and J is TRBJ2-2, with unresolved D. CDR3 bases: TGTGCCAGCAGTTCCGAACTGCGCACCGGGGAGCTGTTTTTT. Translated: CASSSELRTGELFF.